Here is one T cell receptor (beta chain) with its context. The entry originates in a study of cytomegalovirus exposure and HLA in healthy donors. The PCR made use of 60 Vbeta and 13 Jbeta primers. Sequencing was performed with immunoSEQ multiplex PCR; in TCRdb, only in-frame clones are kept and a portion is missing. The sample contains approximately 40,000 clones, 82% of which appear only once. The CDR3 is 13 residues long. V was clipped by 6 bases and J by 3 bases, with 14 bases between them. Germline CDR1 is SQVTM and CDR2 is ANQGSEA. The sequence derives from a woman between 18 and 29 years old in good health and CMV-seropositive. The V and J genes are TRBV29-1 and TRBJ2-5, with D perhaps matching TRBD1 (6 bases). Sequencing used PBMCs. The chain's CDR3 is CSVTTGMEETQYF. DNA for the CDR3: TGCAGCGTGACTACAGGGATGGAAGAGACCCAGTACTTC. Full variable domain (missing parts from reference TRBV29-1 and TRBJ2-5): SAVISQKPSRDICQRGTSLTIQCQVDSQVTMMFWYRQQPGQSLTLIATANQGSEATYESGFVIDKFPISRPNLTFSTLTVSNMSPEDSSIYLCSVTTGMEETQYFGPGTRLLVL.